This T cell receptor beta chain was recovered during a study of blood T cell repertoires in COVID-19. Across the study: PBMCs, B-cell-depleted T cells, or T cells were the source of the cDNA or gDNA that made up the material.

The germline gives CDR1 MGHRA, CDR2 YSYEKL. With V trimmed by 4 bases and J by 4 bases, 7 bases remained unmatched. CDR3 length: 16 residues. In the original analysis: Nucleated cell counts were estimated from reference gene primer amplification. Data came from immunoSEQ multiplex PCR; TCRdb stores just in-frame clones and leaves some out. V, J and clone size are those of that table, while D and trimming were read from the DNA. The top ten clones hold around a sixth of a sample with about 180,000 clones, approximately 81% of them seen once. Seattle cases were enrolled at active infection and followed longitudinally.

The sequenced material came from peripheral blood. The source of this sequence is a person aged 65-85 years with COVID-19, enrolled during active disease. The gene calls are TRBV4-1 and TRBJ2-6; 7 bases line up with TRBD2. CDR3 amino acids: CASSPAGGSGANVLTF. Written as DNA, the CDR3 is TGCGCCAGCAGCCCAGCCGGGGGGTCCGGGGCCAACGTCCTGACTTTC.